The clone carrying this T cell receptor (beta chain) came up once. Its antigen is unidentified. The data were taken from a study of post-analysis software for immune sequencing data. Points from the study as a whole: With TRBV5-6, TRBV5-1 and TRBV20-1 included, about five TRBV segments were more frequent in patients than in controls. When compared against controls, multiple sclerosis patients showed significantly lower normalized Chao1 diversity.

Looked up from germline, CDR1 is SSHAT and CDR2 is FNYEAQ (reference sequence). V was shortened by 1 base and J by 5 bases, with 18 bases between the two germline ends. CDR3 length: 17 residues. Presence of unique molecular identifiers characterized the TCR beta cDNA libraries. Input populations of roughly 1 to 10 million T cells gave rise to roughly 0.5 million cDNA molecules. Via MiXCR, TCRdb re-called the PCR reads, giving one row per CDR3 protein. The profile covers 800,000 to 950,000 distinct CDR3 sequences, with approximately 57% appearing a single time and approximately 4.2% taken by the ten largest.

The genes are TRBV7-7 and TRBJ2-1, with D possibly matching TRBD1 (7 bases). Sequenced sample: blood. This sequence was found in a girl aged 5 to 17 with multiple sclerosis. CDR3 coding DNA: TGTGCCAGCAGCTTAGGGGTAGGAGGGGGCATGGACAATGAGCAGTTCTTC. As protein: CASSLGVGGGMDNEQFF.